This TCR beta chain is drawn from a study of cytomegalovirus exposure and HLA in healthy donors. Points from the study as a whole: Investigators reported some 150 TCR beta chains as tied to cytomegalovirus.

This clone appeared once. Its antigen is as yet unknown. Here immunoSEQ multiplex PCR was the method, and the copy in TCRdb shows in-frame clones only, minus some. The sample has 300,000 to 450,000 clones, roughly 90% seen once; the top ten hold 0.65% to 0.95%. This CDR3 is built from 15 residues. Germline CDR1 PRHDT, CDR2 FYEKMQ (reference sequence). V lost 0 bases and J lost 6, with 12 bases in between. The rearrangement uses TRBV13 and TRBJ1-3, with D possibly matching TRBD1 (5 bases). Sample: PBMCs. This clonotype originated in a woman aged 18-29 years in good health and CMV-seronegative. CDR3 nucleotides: TGTGCCAGCAGCTTAGGTTCGGAGGGGAAAAACACCATATATTTT. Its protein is CASSLGSEGKNTIYF.